This is a list of T cell receptor beta chains from one sample in a study of CXCR3-negative and CXCR3-positive naive CD8 T cells. TCRdb reanalyzed the 5' RACE reads and collapses them to one entry per CDR3 protein, without DNA. The ten top clones account for about 0.35%, within a sample of about 120,000 distinct CDR3 sequences. The sample was naive CXCR3+ CD8+ T cells from blood. These receptors all stem from a human donor in good health. Some clones in this sample may be carry-over from other donors' samples. Both conserved end residues are part of each CDR3.

j_call	v_call	cdr3_aa
TRBJ1-1	TRBV20-1	CSASKQGESTEAFF
TRBJ2-7	TRBV4-3	CASSQDLGTTYEQYF
TRBJ2-3	TRBV5-1	CASSSWGQPGTDTQYF
TRBJ2-7	TRBV6-2/TRBV6-3	CASSQVYEQYF
TRBJ1-1	TRBV4-1	CASSQHFYKGRDTEAFF
TRBJ2-7	TRBV29-1	CSVGVPGQGDEQYF
TRBJ2-1	TRBV6-5	CASSPSVSGGYEQFF
TRBJ2-2	TRBV4-1	CASSQDPGFGELFF
TRBJ1-6	TRBV15	CATSRDVLLGTVTRSSYNSPLHF
TRBJ1-6	TRBV27	CASSLFPQNSPLHF
TRBJ1-4	TRBV9	CASSAKGAFNEKLFF
TRBJ1-1	TRBV13	CASSRSPQGNTEAFF
TRBJ2-7	TRBV3-1	CASSQVGSSYEQYF
TRBJ2-2	TRBV15	CATSRAIGDRANTGELFF
TRBJ2-7	TRBV7-9	CASSPIGQSEQYF
TRBJ2-7	TRBV10-3	CAIRESGTEDYEQYF
TRBJ2-7	TRBV28	CASSERLSYEQYF
TRBJ2-2	TRBV7-3	CASSPGTGITGELFF
TRBJ1-1	TRBV12-3/TRBV12-4	CASSLGTGGLQAFF
TRBJ1-5	TRBV15	CATSSRGNQPQHF
TRBJ2-1	TRBV3-1	CASSQAWQEQFF
TRBJ1-4	TRBV7-8	CASSLAGVGEKLFF
TRBJ2-1	TRBV9	CASSIHSGRGYNEQFF
TRBJ1-5	TRBV4-1	CASSQDAGAGQPQHF
TRBJ2-1	TRBV7-8	CASSLAVGGKDEQFF
TRBJ2-1	TRBV12-3/TRBV12-4	CASRRGGRVNEQFF
TRBJ2-1	TRBV11-2	CASSELARYNNEQFF
TRBJ1-1	TRBV21-1	CASSKEGRDTEAFF
TRBJ2-3	TRBV20-1	CSVPWDRGIAGDSTDTQYF
TRBJ2-1	TRBV9	CASSVSPGSYNEQFF
TRBJ2-3	TRBV19	CASAGTSTDTQYF
TRBJ1-1	TRBV2	CASSSPGTDLSEAFF
TRBJ2-5	TRBV7-6	CASSLPKGGYSSQETQYF
TRBJ2-1	TRBV29-1	CSVEEGVKTGVYNEQFF
TRBJ2-1	TRBV7-8	CASSFLRLAGGSSSYNEQFF
TRBJ2-3	TRBV28	CASSFLGGGITDTQYF
TRBJ2-3	TRBV4-1	CASSQESPPLAGSADTQYF
TRBJ2-1	TRBV28	CASSGGLNNEQFF
TRBJ2-1	TRBV28	CASSSSGTSGTAGASYNEQFF
TRBJ1-2	TRBV5-1	CASSLDRGNAYGYTF
TRBJ2-7	TRBV9	CASSPYGGTYEQYF
TRBJ2-1	TRBV7-8	CASSTGHEQFF
TRBJ2-7	TRBV5-1	CASSLAGLSYEQYF
TRBJ2-3	TRBV29-1	CSALPDGPRTDTQYF
TRBJ1-5	TRBV4-3	CASSQDFQGTYSNQPQHF
TRBJ2-3	TRBV7-3	CASSLNPAGGIDTQYF
TRBJ2-7	TRBV4-3	CASSQEDGENYEQYF